This T cell receptor (beta chain) was obtained from a study of CD4 T cells in relation to SARS-CoV-2 and coronaviruses. Study overall: ViraFEST: approximately 10-day antigen culture of PBMCs, then TCR beta CDR3 sequencing.

Data came from immunoSEQ multiplex PCR; TCRdb stores just in-frame clones and leaves some out. Of approximately 20,000 clones listed, approximately 82% are singletons. Germline loops: CDR1 SGDLS, CDR2 YYNGEE. J gave up 4 bases and V 4 bases, and 10 bases lay outside the gene matches. CDR3 length: 16 residues. CD4+ T cells from unexposed donors were obtained before the COVID-19 pandemic (2011-2018). After roughly ten days of culture, CD4+ T cells were isolated. On this clone: The antigen remains unidentified.

This receptor was taken from a human donor in good health. What was sequenced was CD4+ T cells from PBMCs, cultured in vitro. J is TRBJ2-7 and V is TRBV9; TRBD2 aligns across 11 bases. This CDR3 is CASSPDSGGAVYEQYF. The CDR3 DNA reads TGTGCCAGCAGCCCCGATAGCGGGGGGGCCGTTTACGAGCAGTACTTC.